This entry lists 22 T cell receptor beta chains sequenced from one sample in a study of resident and recirculating memory T cells in vitiligo. TCRdb's copy holds only in-frame clones and misses some; the assay was immunoSEQ multiplex PCR. This sample has roughly 76,000 clones, with 91% found just once. What was sequenced was blood. The receptors were gathered from a male donor with vitiligo.

CDR3 in DNA: TGTGCCAGCAGCGCCCGGACAGGCTCGAATGAAAAACTGTTTTTT. Translating gives CASSARTGSNEKLFF. This chain links TRBV7-2 with TRBJ1-4, with TRBD1 identical over 7 bases. The V gene's germline CDR1 is SGHTA and CDR2 FQGNSA. The CDR3 has 15 residues. V lost 5 bases, J lost 5 bases, and 8 bases stayed unmatched. The full variable domain, completed using reference TRBV7-2 and TRBJ1-4, is GAGVSQSPSNKVTEKGKDVELRCDPISGHTALYWYRQSLGQGLEFLIYFQGNSAPDKSGLPSDRFSAERTGGSVSTLTIQRTQQEDSAVYLCASSARTGSNEKLFFGSGTQLSVL.

The chain has TRBV9 and TRBJ2-3; 9 nucleotides line up with TRBD2. There are 15 residues in the CDR3. Germline V lookup: CDR1 SGDLS, CDR2 YYNGEE. V was clipped by 3 bases and J by 3 bases; unmatched bases: 5. The DNA for the CDR3 is TGTGCCAGCAGCGGGCGGGGGGGAGGAACAGATACGCAGTATTTT. Translating gives CASSGRGGGTDTQYF.

The V and J genes are TRBV28 and TRBJ1-2; D ambiguous. The CDR3 is 13 residues long. CDR1 is MDHEN, CDR2 SYDVKM, per germline. Trimming stripped 7 bases from V and 1 base from J, with 10 bases between. The chain's CDR3 is CASMDRSNYGYTF. As DNA, the CDR3 is TGTGCCAGCATGGATAGGAGTAACTATGGCTACACCTTC.

This chain connects TRBV30 to TRBJ2-1, with 10 bases aligning to TRBD2. CDR1 GTSNPN and CDR2 SVGIG come from the germline V gene (reference sequence). V gave up 4 bases and J gave up 6 bases; unmatched junction bases: 12. The CDR3 is 16 amino acids. Here the CDR3 reads CAWTPSTRTSGNEQFF. The CDR3 DNA reads as TGTGCCTGGACTCCCTCCACCAGGACTAGCGGCAATGAGCAGTTCTTC.

This clone occurred once. This rearrangement joins TRBV28 to TRBJ1-5; D is ambiguous. Trimming stripped 4 bases from V and 5 bases from J, with 6 bases between. This CDR3 has 12 residues. The germline V gene has CDR1 MDHEN and CDR2 SYDVKM. The CDR3 loop reads CASSSPYQPQHF. The DNA of the CDR3 is TGTGCCAGCAGTTCCCCCTATCAGCCCCAGCATTTT.

V gene TRBV28 combines with J gene TRBJ1-2, with unresolved D. CDR3 length equals 13 residues. Germline lookup yields CDR1 MDHEN and CDR2 SYDVKM. V was pared by 6 bases and J by 8 bases, with 16 bases between. CDR3: CASRAPLSGGYTF. The CDR3 DNA reads as TGTGCCAGCAGAGCGCCCCTTTCCGGAGGCTACACCTTC.

The rearrangement links TRBV9 to TRBJ1-3; 8 bases fit TRBD1. In germline, CDR1 is SGDLS, CDR2 YYNGEE. The CDR3 consists of 15 residues. Unmatched junction bases numbered 7, after V lost 4 bases and J lost 4 bases. For the CDR3, the DNA is TGTGCCAGCAGCCTCCGGACAGGGAACGGAAACACCATATATTTT. Translated, it gives CASSLRTGNGNTIYF.

V usage is TRBV2 and J usage is TRBJ2-1; D not resolved. This CDR3 has 13 residues. From germline, CDR1 is SNHLY and CDR2 FYNNEI. Trimming left V 3 bases short and J 3 bases short, with 6 bases between. CDR3 region: CASSERNYNEQFF. The CDR3 DNA is TGTGCCAGCAGTGAGAGGAACTACAATGAGCAGTTCTTC. The whole variable domain, filled in from reference TRBV2 and TRBJ2-1, reads EPEVTQTPSHQVTQMGQEVILRCVPISNHLYFYWYRQILGQKVEFLVSFYNNEISEKSEIFDDQFSVERPDGSNFTLKIRSTKLEDSAMYFCASSERNYNEQFFGPGTRLTVL.

This clone was observed a few times. V gene TRBV6-5 combines with J gene TRBJ1-4, with 9 nucleotides matching TRBD1. This CDR3 contains 14 residues. CDR1 and CDR2 (germline): MNHEY, SVGAGI. V gave up 5 bases and J gave up 8 bases; unmatched junction bases: 6. In DNA form, the CDR3 reads TGTGCCAGCAGTACAGGGACAGGGAGGGAAAAACTGTTTTTT. This codes for CASSTGTGREKLFF.

V usage is TRBV6-5 and J usage is TRBJ1-2, with D possibly being TRBD1 (5 bases). CDR3 length: 15 amino acids. Germline loops: CDR1 MNHEY, CDR2 SVGAGI. Trimming pared 2 bases from V and 5 bases from J, leaving 15 bases between. The CDR3 DNA reads as TGTGCCAGCAGTTACCAAGCAGGGCAGACTTATGGCTACACCTTC. Translation: CASSYQAGQTYGYTF.

The chain has TRBV5-6 and TRBJ1-2; a possible D gene is TRBD1 (5 bases). Trimming shortened V by 0 bases and J by 8 bases, and 14 bases separated the two germline ends. The length of the CDR3 is 14 residues. Germline V CDR1 and CDR2: SGHDT, YYEEEE. The chain's CDR3 is CASSLVAEGHGYTF. The CDR3 DNA follows: TGTGCCAGCAGCTTGGTGGCAGAAGGACACGGCTACACCTTC.

The CDR3 protein is CASSEAGDRGLLCTF. CDR3 DNA: TGTGCCAGCAGTGAAGCTGGGGACAGGGGACTACTTTGCACCTTC. The chain combines TRBV6-1 with TRBJ1-2, with 10 bases lining up with TRBD1. Per the germline V gene, CDR1 is MNHNS and CDR2 is SASEGT. The CDR3 loop spans 15 amino acids. Trimming removed 0 bases from V and 13 bases from J; junction bases left unmatched: 11.

The chain links TRBV13 to TRBJ1-1; 11 bases are a match to TRBD1. CDR3 length: 14 amino acids. Unmatched junction bases numbered 4, after V lost 5 bases and J lost 5 bases. Germline values: CDR1 PRHDT, CDR2 FYEKMQ (reference sequence). As DNA, the CDR3 is TGTGCCAGCAGCCCGGGACAGGGGGGGACTGAAGCTTTCTTT. Residues: CASSPGQGGTEAFF.

The rearrangement uses TRBV19 and TRBJ1-1; tentative D call: TRBD1 (5 bases). V was trimmed by 5 bases and J by 5 bases, leaving 12 bases between them. The CDR3 length is 13 residues. CDR1 is LNHDA, CDR2 SQIVND, per germline (reference sequence). This CDR3 is CASSPPRETEAFF. The CDR3 nucleotides are TGTGCCAGTAGTCCCCCCAGGGAAACTGAAGCTTTCTTT.

This sequence joins TRBV9 and TRBJ2-1, with TRBD1 identical over 10 bases. The CDR3 loop spans 16 amino acids. V lost 3 bases to trimming and J lost 7 bases; unmatched junction nucleotides: 10. The germline V gene has CDR1 SGDLS and CDR2 YYNGEE. DNA for the CDR3: TGTGCCAGCAGCGGGAACACCGGGACAGGGGTAAATGAGCAGTTCTTC. This codes for CASSGNTGTGVNEQFF.

The CDR3 spells CASEDRGRYNEQFF. CDR3 DNA: TGTGCCAGCGAGGACAGGGGACGCTACAATGAGCAGTTCTTC. The V call is TRBV27, the J call TRBJ2-1, with 9 bases aligning to TRBD1. The junction had 5 bases not matched to a gene; V was cut back by 8 bases and J by 3 bases. The germline CDR1 and CDR2 sequences are MNHEY and SMNVEV (reference sequence). The CDR3 has 14 residues.

This clone was seen only once. The V gene is TRBV5-1, the J gene TRBJ2-3; 9 positions match TRBD2. The length of the CDR3 is 15 residues. V shed 7 bases and J 4 bases; nucleotides not matched to a gene: 10. CDR1 SGHRS and CDR2 YFSETQ come from the germline V gene. CDR3 nucleotide sequence: TGCGCCAGCTCCCCTAGCGGGGCCCGGCCAGATACGCAGTATTTT. Translation: CASSPSGARPDTQYF.

The V call is TRBV19, the J call TRBJ2-3, with a weak D call TRBD2 (7 bases). V shed 2 bases and J shed 5 bases, with 32 bases lying between them. Germline CDR1 LNHDA, CDR2 SQIVND (reference sequence). This CDR3 is built from 21 residues. The CDR3 coding sequence is TGTGCCAGTAGTATACGTATAGGGGGGGGGCGACTTGGAGGCTTTGGAGATACGCAGTATTTT. It encodes CASSIRIGGGRLGGFGDTQYF.

This sequence joins TRBV4-1 and TRBJ2-5; 12 bases match TRBD2. This CDR3 contains 17 residues. V was clipped by 5 bases and J by 2 bases; unmatched bases: 9. Germline V gene data show CDR1 as MGHRA and CDR2 as YSYEKL. CDR3 protein: CASSYLAGGTSQETQYF. CDR3 DNA: TGCGCCAGCAGCTATCTAGCGGGGGGGACCTCTCAAGAGACCCAGTACTTC.

The genes are TRBV7-2 and TRBJ2-1; 8 bases fit TRBD2. The germline CDR1 and CDR2 sequences are SGHTA and FQGNSA. The CDR3 is 16 amino acids. Losses at the gene ends were 7 bases for V and 0 bases for J; bases not matched to a gene: 8. The CDR3 DNA is TGTGCCAGCATCGAACGGGGGGGGAGCTCCTACAATGAGCAGTTCTTC. Protein: CASIERGGSSYNEQFF.

V gene TRBV28 combines with J gene TRBJ2-2; D is possibly TRBD2 (5 bases). The length of the CDR3 is 16 residues. The germline V gene encodes CDR1 MDHEN and CDR2 SYDVKM. V was shortened by 7 bases and J by 1 base, with 16 bases between the two germline ends. CDR3 loop: CASTPTVRGNTGELFF. The CDR3 region has the DNA TGTGCCAGCACCCCAACGGTACGGGGGAACACCGGGGAGCTGTTTTTT.

The V and J genes are TRBV4-2 and TRBJ2-2; D possibly corresponds to TRBD1 (5 bases). CDR3 size: 15 residues. The V gene lost 1 base and the J gene lost 6 bases, with 12 bases spanning the gap. The germline gives CDR1 LGHNA, CDR2 YNFKEQ. This chain's CDR3 is CASSQASQGSGELFF. The CDR3 DNA reads TGTGCCAGCAGCCAAGCAAGTCAGGGTTCCGGGGAGCTGTTTTTT.